Listed here is a single T cell receptor (beta chain). The germline V gene has CDR1 LGHDT and CDR2 YNNKEL (reference sequence). CDR3 size: 15 residues. Unmatched junction bases numbered 6, after V lost 3 bases and J lost 4 bases. The data derive from a study of blood T cell repertoires in COVID-19. Study in general: Samples of COVID-19 (acute and convalescent) were obtained from the United States, Italy and Spain.

Original processing notes: Using reference gene primer amplification, nucleated cell counts were estimated. The table came from immunoSEQ multiplex PCR; TCRdb's copy has only in-frame clones and leaves some out. V and J calls and clone size are copied from that table; D and trimming were computed from the DNA. There are about 140,000 clones in the sample; roughly 88% occur only once, and about 10% lies in the top ten. The sequence derives from a man aged 55 to 70 with active or convalescent COVID-19. The sample taken for sequencing was peripheral blood. The chain has TRBV3-1 (or the pseudogene TRBV3-2) and TRBJ2-1, with 7 positions matching TRBD1. Here the CDR3 reads CASSQDLDRYNEQFF. The CDR3 nucleotides are TGTGCCAGCAGCCAGGATCTGGACAGGTACAATGAGCAGTTCTTC.